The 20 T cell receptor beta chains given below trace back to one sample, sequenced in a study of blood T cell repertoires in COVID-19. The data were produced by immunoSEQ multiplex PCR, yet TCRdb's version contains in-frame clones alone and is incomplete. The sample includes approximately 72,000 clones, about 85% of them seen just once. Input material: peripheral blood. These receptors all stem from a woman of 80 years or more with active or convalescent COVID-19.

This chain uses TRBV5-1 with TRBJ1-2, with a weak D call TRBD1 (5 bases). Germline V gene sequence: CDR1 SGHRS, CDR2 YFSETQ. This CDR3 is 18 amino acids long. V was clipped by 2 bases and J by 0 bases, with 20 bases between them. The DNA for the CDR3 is TGCGCCAGCAGCTTAACAGTATCGACAGCCCCGGCTAACTATGGCTACACCTTC. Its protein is CASSLTVSTAPANYGYTF.

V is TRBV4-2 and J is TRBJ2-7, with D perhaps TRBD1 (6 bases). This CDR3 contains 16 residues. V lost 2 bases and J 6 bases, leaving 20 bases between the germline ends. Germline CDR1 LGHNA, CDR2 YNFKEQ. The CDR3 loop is CASSQPDSLSPREQYF. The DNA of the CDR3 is TGTGCCAGCAGCCAACCGGACAGCTTGTCCCCTCGCGAGCAGTACTTC.

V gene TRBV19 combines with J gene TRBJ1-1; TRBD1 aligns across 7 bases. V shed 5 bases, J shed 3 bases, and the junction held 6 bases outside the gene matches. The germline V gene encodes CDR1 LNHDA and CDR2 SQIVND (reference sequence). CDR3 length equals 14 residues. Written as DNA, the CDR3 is TGTGCCAGTAGTGCTACAGGGGCGGACACTGAAGCTTTCTTT. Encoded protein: CASSATGADTEAFF.

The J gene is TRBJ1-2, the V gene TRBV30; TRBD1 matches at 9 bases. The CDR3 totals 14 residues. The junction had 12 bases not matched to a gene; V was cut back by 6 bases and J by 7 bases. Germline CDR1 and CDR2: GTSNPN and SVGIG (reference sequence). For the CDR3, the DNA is TGTGCCTGTATTCTTCGGGACAGGGACTCTGGCTACACCTTC. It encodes CACILRDRDSGYTF. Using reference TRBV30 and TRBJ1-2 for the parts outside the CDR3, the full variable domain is SQTIHQWPATLVQPVGSPLSLECTVEGTSNPNLYWYRQAAGRGLQLLFYSVGIGQISSEVPQNLSASRPQDRQFILSSKKLLLSDSGFYLCACILRDRDSGYTFGSGTRLTVV.

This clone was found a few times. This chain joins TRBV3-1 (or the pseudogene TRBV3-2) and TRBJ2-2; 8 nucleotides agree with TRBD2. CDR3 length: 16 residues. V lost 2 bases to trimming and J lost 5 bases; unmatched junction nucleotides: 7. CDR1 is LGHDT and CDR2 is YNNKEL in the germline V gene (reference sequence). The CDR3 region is CASSQSPGGLTGELFF. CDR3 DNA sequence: TGTGCCAGCAGCCAATCCCCGGGGGGGCTTACCGGGGAGCTGTTTTTT.

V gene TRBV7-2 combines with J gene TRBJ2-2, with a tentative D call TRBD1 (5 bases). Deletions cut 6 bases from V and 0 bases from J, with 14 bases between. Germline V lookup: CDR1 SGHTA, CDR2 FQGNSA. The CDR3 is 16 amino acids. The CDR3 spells CASSRTQPANTGELFF. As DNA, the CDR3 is TGTGCCAGCAGTAGGACACAACCTGCGAACACCGGGGAGCTGTTTTTT.

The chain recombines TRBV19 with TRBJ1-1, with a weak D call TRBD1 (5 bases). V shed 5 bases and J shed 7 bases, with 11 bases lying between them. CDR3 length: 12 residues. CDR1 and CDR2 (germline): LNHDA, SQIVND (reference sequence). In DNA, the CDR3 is TGTGCCAGTAGTTTCAGGGATATTGAAGCTTTCTTT. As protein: CASSFRDIEAFF.

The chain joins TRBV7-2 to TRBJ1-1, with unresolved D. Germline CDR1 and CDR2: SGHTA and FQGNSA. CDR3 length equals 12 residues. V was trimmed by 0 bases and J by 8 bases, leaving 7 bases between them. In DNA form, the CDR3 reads TGTGCCAGCAGCTTAGCCAGGAACGAAGCTTTCTTT. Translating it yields CASSLARNEAFF.

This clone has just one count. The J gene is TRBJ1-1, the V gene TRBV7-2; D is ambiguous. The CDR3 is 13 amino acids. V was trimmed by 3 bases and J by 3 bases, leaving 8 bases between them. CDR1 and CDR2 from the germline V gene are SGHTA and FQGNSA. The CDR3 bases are TGTGCCAGCAGCTTCTTTTCGGACACTGAAGCTTTCTTT. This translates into CASSFFSDTEAFF.

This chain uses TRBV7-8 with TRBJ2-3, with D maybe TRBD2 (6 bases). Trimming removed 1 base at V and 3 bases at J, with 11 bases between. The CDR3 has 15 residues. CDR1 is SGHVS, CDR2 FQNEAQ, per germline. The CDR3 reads CASSLGRGFTDTQYF. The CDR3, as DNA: TGTGCCAGCAGCTTAGGGCGGGGCTTTACAGATACGCAGTATTTT.

The CDR3 nucleotides read TGTGCCAGCAGCTTAGACAGGGGACACACAGATACGCAGTATTTT. It yields the protein CASSLDRGHTDTQYF. J is TRBJ2-3 and V is TRBV7-9, with TRBD1 matching over 7 bases. This CDR3 is 15 amino acids long. Germline trimming cut 1 base from V and 2 bases from J; bases unmatched to any gene: 3. CDR1 is SEHNR, CDR2 FQNEAQ, per germline (reference sequence).

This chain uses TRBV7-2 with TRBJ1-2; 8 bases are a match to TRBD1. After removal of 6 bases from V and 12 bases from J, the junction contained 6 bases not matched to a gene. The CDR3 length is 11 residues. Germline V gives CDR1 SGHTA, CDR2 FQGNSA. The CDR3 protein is CASRGQGWDTF. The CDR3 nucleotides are TGTGCCAGCAGAGGACAGGGATGGGACACCTTC.

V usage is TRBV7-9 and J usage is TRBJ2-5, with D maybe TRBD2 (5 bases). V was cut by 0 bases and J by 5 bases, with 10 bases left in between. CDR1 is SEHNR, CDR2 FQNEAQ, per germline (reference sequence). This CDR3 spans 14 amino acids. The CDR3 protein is CASSLASPGETQYF. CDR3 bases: TGTGCCAGCAGCTTAGCTAGCCCGGGGGAGACCCAGTACTTC. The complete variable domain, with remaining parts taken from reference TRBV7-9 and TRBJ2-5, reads DTGVSQNPRHKITKRGQNVTFRCDPISEHNRLYWYRQTLGQGPEFLTYFQNEAQLEKSRLLSDRFSAERPKGSFSTLEIQRTEQGDSAMYLCASSLASPGETQYFGPGTRLLVL.

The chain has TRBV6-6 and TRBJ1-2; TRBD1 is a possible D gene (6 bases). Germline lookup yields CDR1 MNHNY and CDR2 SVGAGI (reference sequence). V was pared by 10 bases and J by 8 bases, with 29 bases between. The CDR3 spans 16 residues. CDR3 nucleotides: TGTGCCACCCCTTCTCCGCCAGATAAGGACAGCAGGGGCTACACCTTC. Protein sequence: CATPSPPDKDSRGYTF.

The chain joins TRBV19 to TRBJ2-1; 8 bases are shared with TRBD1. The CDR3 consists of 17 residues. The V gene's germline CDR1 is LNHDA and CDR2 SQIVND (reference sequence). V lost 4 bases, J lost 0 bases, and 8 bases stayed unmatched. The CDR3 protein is CASSNPGQASSYNEQFF. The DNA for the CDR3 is TGTGCCAGTAGTAACCCGGGACAGGCTAGCTCCTACAATGAGCAGTTCTTC.

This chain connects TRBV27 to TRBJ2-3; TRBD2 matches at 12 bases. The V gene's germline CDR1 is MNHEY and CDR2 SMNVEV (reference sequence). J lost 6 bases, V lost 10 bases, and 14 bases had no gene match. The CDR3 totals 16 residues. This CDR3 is CATLTGLAGSKDTQYF. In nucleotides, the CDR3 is TGTGCCACACTAACTGGACTAGCGGGGAGTAAGGATACGCAGTATTTT.

This chain's CDR3 is CASSPRQFNEKLFF. Here the CDR3 DNA reads TGTGCCAGCTCACCAAGACAGTTTAATGAAAAACTGTTTTTT. The chain employs TRBV18 and TRBJ1-4, with D tentatively TRBD1 (5 bases). Trimming removed 2 bases from V and 4 bases from J, with 8 bases in between. Germline CDR1 KGHSH, CDR2 LQKENI. There are 14 residues in the CDR3.

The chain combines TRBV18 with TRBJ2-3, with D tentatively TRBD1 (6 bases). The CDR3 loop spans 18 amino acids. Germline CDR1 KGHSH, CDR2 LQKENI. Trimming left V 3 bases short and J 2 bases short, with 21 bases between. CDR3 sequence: CASSPQSHRDTYTDTQYF. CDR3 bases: TGTGCCAGCTCACCTCAGTCCCACCGGGACACGTACACAGATACGCAGTATTTT.

The CDR3 protein is CASSLRQGMQPQHF. CDR3 nucleotide sequence: TGTGCCAGCAGCTTACGACAGGGTATGCAGCCCCAGCATTTT. The chain employs TRBV7-2 and TRBJ1-5, with 7 bases identical to TRBD1. The CDR3 spans 14 residues. CDR1 and CDR2 (germline): SGHTA, FQGNSA. The junction had 5 bases not matched to a gene; V was cut back by 2 bases and J by 7 bases. The full variable domain, in which reference TRBV7-2 and TRBJ1-5 provide the parts outside the CDR3, is GAGVSQSPSNKVTEKGKDVELRCDPISGHTALYWYRQSLGQGLEFLIYFQGNSAPDKSGLPSDRFSAERTGGSVSTLTIQRTQQEDSAVYLCASSLRQGMQPQHFGDGTRLSIL.

The CDR3: CASSQVWGQGATGRYGYTF. The CDR3 DNA follows: TGCGCCAGCAGCCAAGTTTGGGGACAGGGGGCAACGGGAAGATATGGCTACACCTTC. This chain uses TRBV4-3 with TRBJ1-2; 12 bases are a match to TRBD1. In germline, CDR1 is LGHNA, CDR2 YSLEER. V was pared by 1 base and J by 5 bases, with 14 bases of the junction left unmatched. The CDR3 contains 19 residues.